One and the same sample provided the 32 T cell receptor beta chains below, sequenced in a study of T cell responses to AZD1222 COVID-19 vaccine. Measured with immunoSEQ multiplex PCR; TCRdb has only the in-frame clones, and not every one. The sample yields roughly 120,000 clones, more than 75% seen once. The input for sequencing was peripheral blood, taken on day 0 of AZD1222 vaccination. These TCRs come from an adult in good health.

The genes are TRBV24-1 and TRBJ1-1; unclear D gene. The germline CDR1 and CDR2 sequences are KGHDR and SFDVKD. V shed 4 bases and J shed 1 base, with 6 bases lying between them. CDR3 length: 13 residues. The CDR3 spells CATSDQSNTEAFF. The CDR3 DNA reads TGTGCCACCAGTGACCAGTCGAACACTGAAGCTTTCTTT.

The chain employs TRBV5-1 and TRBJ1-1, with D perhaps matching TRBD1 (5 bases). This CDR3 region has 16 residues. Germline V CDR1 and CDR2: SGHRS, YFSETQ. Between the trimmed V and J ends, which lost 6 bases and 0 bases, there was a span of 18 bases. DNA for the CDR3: TGCGCCAGCACAGGGCAGTATGATTCCGTGAACACTGAAGCTTTCTTT. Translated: CASTGQYDSVNTEAFF.

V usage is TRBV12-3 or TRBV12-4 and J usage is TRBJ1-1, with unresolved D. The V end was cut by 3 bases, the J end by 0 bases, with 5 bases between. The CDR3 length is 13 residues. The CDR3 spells CASSFSLNTEAFF. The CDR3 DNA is TGTGCCAGCAGTTTTTCCTTGAACACTGAAGCTTTCTTT.

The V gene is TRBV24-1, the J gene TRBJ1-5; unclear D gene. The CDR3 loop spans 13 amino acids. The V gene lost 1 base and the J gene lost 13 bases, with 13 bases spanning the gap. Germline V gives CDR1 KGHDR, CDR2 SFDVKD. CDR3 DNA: TGTGCCACCAGTGATTTAGTAGCAGGCCAACAGCATTTT. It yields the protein CATSDLVAGQQHF.

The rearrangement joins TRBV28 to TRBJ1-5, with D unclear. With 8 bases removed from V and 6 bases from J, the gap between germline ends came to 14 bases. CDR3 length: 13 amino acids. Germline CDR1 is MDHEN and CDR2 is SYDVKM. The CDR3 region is CASRLQRFQPQHF. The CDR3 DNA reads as TGTGCCAGCCGCCTCCAGAGATTTCAGCCCCAGCATTTT.

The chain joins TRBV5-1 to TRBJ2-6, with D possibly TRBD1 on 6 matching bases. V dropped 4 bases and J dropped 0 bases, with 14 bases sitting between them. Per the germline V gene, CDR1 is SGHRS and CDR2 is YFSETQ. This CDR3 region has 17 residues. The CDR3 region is CASSIAGASSGANVLTF. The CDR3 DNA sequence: TGCGCCAGCAGCATTGCAGGGGCGAGCTCTGGGGCCAACGTCCTGACTTTC.

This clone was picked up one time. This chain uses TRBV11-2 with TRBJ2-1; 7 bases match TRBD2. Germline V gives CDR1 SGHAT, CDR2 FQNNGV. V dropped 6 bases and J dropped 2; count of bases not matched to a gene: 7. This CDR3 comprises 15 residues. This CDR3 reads CASRPIAGTYNEQFF. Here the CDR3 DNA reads TGTGCCAGCAGACCCATAGCGGGCACCTACAATGAGCAGTTCTTC. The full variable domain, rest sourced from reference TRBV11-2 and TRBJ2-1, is EAGVAQSPRYKIIEKRQSVAFWCNPISGHATLYWYQQILGQGPKLLIQFQNNGVVDDSQLPKDRFSAERLKGVDSTLKIQPAKLEDSAVYLCASRPIAGTYNEQFFGPGTRLTVL.

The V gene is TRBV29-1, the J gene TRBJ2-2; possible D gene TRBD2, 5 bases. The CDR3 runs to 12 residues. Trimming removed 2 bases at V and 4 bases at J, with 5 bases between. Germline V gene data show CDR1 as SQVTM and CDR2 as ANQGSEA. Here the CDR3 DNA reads TGCAGCGTTGAACGGGGCACCGGGGAGCTGTTTTTT. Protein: CSVERGTGELFF.

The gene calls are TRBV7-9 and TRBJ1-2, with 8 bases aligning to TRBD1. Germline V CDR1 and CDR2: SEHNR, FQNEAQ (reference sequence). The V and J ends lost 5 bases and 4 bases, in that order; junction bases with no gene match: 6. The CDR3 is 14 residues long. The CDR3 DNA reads TGTGCCAGCAGCCAGGGACAGGCGATCTATGGCTACACCTTC. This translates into CASSQGQAIYGYTF.

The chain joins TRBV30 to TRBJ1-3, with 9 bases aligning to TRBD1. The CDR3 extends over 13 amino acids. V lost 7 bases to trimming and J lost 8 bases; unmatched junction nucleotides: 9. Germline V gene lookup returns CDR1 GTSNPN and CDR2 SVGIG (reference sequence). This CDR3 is CALSTGGAYTIYF. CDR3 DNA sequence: TGTGCCTTGTCTACAGGGGGCGCGTACACCATATATTTT. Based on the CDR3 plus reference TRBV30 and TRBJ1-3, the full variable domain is SQTIHQWPATLVQPVGSPLSLECTVEGTSNPNLYWYRQAAGRGLQLLFYSVGIGQISSEVPQNLSASRPQDRQFILSSKKLLLSDSGFYLCALSTGGAYTIYFGEGSWLTVV.

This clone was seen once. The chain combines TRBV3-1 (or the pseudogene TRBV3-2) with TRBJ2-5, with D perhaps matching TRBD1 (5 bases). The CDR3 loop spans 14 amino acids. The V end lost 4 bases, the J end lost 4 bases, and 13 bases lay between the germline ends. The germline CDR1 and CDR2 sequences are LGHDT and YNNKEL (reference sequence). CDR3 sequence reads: CASSRQSWIETQYF. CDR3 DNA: TGTGCCAGCAGCCGACAGTCTTGGATAGAGACCCAGTACTTC.

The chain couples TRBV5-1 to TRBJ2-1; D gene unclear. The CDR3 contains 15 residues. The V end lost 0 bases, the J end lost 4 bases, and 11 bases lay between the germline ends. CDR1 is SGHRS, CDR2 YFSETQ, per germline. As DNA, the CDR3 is TGCGCCAGCAGCTTGGAGGTCCAGGTATACAATGAGCAGTTCTTC. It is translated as CASSLEVQVYNEQFF.

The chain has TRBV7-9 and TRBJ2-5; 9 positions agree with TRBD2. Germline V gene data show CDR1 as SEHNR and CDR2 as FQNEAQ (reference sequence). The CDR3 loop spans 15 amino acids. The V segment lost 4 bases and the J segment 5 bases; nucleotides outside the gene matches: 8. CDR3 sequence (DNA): TGTGCCAGCAGCTCCCCCGCGGGGGGGAGGGAGACCCAGTACTTC. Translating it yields CASSSPAGGRETQYF. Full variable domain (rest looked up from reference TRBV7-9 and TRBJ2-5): DTGVSQNPRHKITKRGQNVTFRCDPISEHNRLYWYRQTLGQGPEFLTYFQNEAQLEKSRLLSDRFSAERPKGSFSTLEIQRTEQGDSAMYLCASSSPAGGRETQYFGPGTRLLVL.

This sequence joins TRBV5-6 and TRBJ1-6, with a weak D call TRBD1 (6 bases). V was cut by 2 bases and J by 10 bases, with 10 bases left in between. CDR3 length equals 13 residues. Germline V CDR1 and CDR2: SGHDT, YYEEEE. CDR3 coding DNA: TGTGCCAGCAGCTTAGGGGGAGCCTCACCCCTCCACTTT. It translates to CASSLGGASPLHF.

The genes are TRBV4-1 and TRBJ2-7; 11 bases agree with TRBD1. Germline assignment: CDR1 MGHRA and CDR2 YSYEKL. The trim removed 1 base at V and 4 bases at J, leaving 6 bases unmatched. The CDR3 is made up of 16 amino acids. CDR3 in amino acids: CASSQGAGTGGYEQYF. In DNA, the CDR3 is TGCGCCAGCAGCCAAGGGGCGGGGACAGGGGGTTACGAGCAGTACTTC.

CDR3 loop: CASSFLGAHNGYTF. In DNA, the CDR3 is TGTGCCAGCAGCTTCCTGGGGGCGCATAATGGCTACACCTTC. The chain employs TRBV7-8 and TRBJ1-2; a weak D match, TRBD1 (6 bases). Trimming left V 3 bases short and J 6 bases short, with 14 bases between. The germline CDR1 and CDR2 sequences are SGHVS and FQNEAQ. This CDR3 is built from 14 residues.

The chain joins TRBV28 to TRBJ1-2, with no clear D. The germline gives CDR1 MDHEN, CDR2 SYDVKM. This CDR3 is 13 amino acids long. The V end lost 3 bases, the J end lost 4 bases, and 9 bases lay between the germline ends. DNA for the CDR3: TGTGCCAGCAGTTTGGGTGGTGGCTATGGCTACACCTTC. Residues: CASSLGGGYGYTF.

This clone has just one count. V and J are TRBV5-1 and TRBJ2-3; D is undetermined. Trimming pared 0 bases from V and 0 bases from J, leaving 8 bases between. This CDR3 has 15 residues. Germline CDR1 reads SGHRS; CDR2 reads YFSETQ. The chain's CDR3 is CASSLDLTSTDTQYF. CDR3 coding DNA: TGCGCCAGCAGCTTGGACTTAACTAGCACAGATACGCAGTATTTT.

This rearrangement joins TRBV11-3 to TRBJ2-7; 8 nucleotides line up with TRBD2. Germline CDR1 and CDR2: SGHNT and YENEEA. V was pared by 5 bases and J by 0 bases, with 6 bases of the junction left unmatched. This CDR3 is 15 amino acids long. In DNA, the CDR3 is TGTGCCAGCAGCCGGGGGGGTCTTATCTCCTACGAGCAGTACTTC. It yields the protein CASSRGGLISYEQYF.

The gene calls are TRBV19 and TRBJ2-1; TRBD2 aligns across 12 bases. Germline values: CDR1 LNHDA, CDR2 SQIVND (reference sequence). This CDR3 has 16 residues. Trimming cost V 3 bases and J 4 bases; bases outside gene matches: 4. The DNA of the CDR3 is TGTGCCAGTAGTATTGTGACTAGCGGGGGTTACAATGAGCAGTTCTTC. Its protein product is CASSIVTSGGYNEQFF. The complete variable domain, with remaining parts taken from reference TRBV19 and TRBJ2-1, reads DGGITQSPKYLFRKEGQNVTLSCEQNLNHDAMYWYRQDPGQGLRLIYYSQIVNDFQKGDIAEGYSVSREKKESFPLTVTSAQKNPTAFYLCASSIVTSGGYNEQFFGPGTRLTVL.

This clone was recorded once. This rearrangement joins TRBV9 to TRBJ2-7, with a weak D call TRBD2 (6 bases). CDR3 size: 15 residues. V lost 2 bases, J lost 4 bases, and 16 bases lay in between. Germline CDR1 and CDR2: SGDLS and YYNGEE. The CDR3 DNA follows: TGTGCCAGCAGCGTCTCCGGGACTCAGCCTTACGAGCAGTACTTC. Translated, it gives CASSVSGTQPYEQYF.

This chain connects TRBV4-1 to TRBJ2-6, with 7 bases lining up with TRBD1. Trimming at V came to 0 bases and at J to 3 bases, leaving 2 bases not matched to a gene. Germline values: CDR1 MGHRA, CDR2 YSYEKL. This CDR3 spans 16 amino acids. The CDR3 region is CASSQDQGVGANVLTF. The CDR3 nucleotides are TGCGCCAGCAGCCAAGATCAGGGGGTTGGGGCCAACGTCCTGACTTTC.

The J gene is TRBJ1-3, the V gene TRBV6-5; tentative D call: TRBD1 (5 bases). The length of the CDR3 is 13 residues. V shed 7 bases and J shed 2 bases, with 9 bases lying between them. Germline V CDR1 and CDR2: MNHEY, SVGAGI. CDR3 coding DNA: TGTGCCAGCACGAGGGGAGCTGGAAACACCATATATTTT. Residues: CASTRGAGNTIYF.

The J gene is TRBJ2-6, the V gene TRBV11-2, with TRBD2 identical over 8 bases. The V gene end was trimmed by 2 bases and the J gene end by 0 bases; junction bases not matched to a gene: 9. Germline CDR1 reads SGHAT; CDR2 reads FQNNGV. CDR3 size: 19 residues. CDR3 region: CASSLMSLAGISGANVLTF. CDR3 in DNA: TGTGCCAGCAGCTTAATGAGCCTAGCGGGTATCTCTGGGGCCAACGTCCTGACTTTC.

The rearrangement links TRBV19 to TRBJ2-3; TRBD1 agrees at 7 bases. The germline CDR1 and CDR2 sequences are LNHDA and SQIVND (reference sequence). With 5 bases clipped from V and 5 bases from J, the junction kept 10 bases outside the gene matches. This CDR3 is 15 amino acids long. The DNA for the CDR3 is TGTGCCAGTAGTGCCAGACAGGGATGGAAAGATACGCAGTATTTT. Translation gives CASSARQGWKDTQYF.

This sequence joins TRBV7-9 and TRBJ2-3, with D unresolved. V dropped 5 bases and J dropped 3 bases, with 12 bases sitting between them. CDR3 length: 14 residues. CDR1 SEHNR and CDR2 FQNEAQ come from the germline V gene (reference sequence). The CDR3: CASSPTLGTDTQYF. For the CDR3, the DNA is TGTGCCAGCAGCCCTACCCTCGGGACAGATACGCAGTATTTT. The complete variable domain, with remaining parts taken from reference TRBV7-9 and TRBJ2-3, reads DTGVSQNPRHKITKRGQNVTFRCDPISEHNRLYWYRQTLGQGPEFLTYFQNEAQLEKSRLLSDRFSAERPKGSFSTLEIQRTEQGDSAMYLCASSPTLGTDTQYFGPGTRLTVL.

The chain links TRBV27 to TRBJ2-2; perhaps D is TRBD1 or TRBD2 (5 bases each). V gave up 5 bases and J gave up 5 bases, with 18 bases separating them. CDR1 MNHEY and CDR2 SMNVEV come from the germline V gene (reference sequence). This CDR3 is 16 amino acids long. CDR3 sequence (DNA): TGTGCCAGCAGTACATACCGGGACCTCGGGACCGGGGAGCTGTTTTTT. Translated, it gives CASSTYRDLGTGELFF.

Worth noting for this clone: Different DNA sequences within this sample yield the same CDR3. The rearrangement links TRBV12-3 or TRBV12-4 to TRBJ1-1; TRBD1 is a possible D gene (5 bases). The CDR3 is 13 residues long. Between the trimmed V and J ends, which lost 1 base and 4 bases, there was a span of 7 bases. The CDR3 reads CASSLGGVTEAFF. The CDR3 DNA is TGTGCCAGCAGTTTAGGGGGGGTCACTGAAGCTTTCTTT.

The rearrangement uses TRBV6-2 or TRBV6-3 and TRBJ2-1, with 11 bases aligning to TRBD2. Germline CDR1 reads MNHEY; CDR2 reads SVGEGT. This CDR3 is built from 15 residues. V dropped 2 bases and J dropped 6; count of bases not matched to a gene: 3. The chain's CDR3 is CASSYGTSGSNEQFF. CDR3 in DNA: TGTGCCAGCAGTTACGGGACTAGCGGCTCCAATGAGCAGTTCTTC.

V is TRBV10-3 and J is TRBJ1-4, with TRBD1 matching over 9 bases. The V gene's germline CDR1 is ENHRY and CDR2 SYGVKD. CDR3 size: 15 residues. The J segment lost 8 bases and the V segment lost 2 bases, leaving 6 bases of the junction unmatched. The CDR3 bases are TGTGCCATCAGTGAGGGTTCCGGACAGGGGGAAAAACTGTTTTTT. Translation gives CAISEGSGQGEKLFF.

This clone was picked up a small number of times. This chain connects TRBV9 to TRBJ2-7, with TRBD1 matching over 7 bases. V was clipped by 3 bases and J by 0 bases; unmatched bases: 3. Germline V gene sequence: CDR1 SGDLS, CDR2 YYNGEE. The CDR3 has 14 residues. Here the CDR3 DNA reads TGTGCCAGCAGCGCGACAGGGAACTCCTACGAGCAGTACTTC. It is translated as CASSATGNSYEQYF.

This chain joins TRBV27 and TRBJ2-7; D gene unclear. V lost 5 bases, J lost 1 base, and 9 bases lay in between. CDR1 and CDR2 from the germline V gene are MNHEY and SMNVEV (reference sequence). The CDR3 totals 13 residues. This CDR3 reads CASSPIGSYEQYF. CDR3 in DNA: TGTGCCAGCAGTCCAATAGGGTCCTACGAGCAGTACTTC.